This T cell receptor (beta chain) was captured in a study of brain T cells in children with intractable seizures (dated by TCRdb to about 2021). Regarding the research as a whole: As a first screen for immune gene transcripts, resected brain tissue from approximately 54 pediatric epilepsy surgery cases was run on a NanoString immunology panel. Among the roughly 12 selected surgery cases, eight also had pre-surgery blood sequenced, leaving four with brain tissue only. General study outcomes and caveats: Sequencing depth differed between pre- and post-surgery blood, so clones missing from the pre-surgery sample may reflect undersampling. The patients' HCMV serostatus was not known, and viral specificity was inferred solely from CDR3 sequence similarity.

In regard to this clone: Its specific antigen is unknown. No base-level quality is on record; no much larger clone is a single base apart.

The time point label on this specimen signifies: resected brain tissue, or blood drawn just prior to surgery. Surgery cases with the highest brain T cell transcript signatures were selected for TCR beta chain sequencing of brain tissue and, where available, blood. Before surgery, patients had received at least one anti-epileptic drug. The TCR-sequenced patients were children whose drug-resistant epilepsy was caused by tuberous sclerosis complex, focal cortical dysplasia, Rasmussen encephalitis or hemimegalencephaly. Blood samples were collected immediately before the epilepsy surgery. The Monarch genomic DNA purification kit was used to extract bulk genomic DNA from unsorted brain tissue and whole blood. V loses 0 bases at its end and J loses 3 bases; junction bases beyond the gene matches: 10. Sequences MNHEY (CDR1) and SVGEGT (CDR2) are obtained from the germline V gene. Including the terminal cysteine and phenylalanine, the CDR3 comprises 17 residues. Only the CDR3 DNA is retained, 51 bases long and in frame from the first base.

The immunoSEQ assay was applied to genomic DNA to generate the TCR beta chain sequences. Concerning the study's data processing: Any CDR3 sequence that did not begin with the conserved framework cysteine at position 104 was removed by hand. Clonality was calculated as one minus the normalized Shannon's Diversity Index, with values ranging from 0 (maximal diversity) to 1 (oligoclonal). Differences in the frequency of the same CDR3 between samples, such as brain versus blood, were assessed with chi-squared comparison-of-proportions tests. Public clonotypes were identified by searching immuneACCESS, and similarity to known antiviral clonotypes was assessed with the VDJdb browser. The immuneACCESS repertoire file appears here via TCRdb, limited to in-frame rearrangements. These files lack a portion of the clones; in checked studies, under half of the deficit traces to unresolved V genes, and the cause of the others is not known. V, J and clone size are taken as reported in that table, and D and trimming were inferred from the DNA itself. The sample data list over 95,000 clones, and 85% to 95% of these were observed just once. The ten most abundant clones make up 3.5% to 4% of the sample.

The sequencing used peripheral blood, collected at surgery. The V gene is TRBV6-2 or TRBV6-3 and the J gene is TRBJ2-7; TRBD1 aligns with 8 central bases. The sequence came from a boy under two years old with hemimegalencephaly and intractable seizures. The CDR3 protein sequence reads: CASSYSIEGDRFYEQYF. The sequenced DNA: TGTGCCAGCAGTTACTCGATAGAGGGGGACAGGTTCTACGAGCAGTACTTC.